This T cell receptor beta chain came from a study of cytomegalovirus exposure and HLA in healthy donors. Study conclusions and caveats: A few V segments could not be told apart, such as TRBV6-2 and TRBV6-3, and were left out.

Of note for this clone: The antigen is not known.

The V gene's germline CDR1 is MNHEY and CDR2 SVGAGI. CDR3 length: 16 residues. Trimming at V came to 2 bases and at J to 7 bases, leaving 7 bases not matched to a gene. The study ran its PCR with 60 Vbeta and 13 Jbeta primers. Libraries were prepared by immunoSEQ multiplex PCR; TCRdb keeps only in-frame clonotypes and omits some of them. The repertoire includes around 150,000 clones, around 77% of them detected once, and around 2% sits in the top ten. These donors counted as nominally healthy when sampled, but unrecorded immune exposures were likely. The chain is built from TRBV6-5 and TRBJ2-1, with 11 nucleotides matching TRBD1. The material sequenced was PBMCs. This receptor was taken from a man aged 30 to 45 in good health and CMV-seronegative. For the CDR3, the DNA is TGTGCCAGCAGTTACGTAGGGACAGGGGGGGCGAATGAGCAGTTCTTC. This sequence encodes CASSYVGTGGANEQFF.